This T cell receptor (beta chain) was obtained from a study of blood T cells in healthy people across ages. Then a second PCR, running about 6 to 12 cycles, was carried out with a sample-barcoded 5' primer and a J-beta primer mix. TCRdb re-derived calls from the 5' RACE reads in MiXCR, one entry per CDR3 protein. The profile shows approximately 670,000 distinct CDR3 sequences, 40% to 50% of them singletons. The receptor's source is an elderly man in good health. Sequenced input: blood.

In nucleotides, the CDR3 is TGCGCCAGCAGCTTAGTCCCGGGTGACACTGAAGCTTTCTTT. It encodes CASSLVPGDTEAFF. The chain combines TRBV5-1 with TRBJ1-1; D ambiguous. Germline V gene sequence: CDR1 SGHRS, CDR2 YFSETQ. V was clipped by 2 bases and J by 3 bases, with 11 bases between them. CDR3 length equals 14 residues.